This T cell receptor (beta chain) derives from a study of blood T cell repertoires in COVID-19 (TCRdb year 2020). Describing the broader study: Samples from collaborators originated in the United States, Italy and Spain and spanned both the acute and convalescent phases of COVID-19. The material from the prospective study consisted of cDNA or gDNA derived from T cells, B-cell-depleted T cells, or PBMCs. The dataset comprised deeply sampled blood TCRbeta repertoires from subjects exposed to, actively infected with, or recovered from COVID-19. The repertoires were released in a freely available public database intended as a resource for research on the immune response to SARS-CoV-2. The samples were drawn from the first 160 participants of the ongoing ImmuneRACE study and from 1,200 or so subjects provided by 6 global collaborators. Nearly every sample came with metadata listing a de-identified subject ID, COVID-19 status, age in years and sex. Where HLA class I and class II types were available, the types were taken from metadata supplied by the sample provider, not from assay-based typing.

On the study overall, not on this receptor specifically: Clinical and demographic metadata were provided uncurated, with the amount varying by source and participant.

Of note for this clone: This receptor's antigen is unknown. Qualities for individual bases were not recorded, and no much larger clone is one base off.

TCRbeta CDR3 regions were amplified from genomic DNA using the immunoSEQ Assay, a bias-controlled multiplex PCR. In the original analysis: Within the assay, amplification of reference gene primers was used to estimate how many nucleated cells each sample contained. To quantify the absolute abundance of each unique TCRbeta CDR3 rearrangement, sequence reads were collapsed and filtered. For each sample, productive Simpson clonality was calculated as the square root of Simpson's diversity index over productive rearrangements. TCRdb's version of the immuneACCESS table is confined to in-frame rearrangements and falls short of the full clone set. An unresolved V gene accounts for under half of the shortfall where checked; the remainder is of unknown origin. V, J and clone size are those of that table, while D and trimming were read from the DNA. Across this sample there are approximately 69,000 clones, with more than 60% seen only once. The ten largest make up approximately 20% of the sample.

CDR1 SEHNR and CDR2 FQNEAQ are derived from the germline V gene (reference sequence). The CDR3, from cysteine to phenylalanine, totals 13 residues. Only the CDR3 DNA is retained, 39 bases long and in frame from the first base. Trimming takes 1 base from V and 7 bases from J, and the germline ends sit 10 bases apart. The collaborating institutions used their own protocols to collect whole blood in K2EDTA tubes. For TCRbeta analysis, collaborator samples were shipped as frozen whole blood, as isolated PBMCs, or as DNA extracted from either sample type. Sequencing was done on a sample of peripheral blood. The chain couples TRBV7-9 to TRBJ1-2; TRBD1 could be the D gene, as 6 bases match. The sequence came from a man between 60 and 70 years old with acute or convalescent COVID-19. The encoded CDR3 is CASSLGQEGGYTF. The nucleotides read TGTGCCAGCAGCTTAGGACAGGAAGGTGGCTACACCTTC.